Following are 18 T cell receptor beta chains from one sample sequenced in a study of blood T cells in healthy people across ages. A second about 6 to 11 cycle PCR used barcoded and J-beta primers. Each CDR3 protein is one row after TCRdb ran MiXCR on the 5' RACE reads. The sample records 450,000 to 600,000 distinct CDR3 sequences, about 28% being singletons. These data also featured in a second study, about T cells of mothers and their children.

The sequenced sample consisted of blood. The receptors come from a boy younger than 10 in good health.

CDR3 amino acids: CASSFGYRDEQYF. CDR3 bases: TGTGCCAGCAGTTTTGGCTACAGGGACGAGCAGTACTTC. V is TRBV6-2 or TRBV6-3 and J is TRBJ2-7; D might be TRBD1 (6 bases). Trimming left V 4 bases short and J 5 bases short, with 12 bases between. The CDR3 consists of 13 residues. CDR1 is MNHEY, CDR2 SVGEGT, per germline.

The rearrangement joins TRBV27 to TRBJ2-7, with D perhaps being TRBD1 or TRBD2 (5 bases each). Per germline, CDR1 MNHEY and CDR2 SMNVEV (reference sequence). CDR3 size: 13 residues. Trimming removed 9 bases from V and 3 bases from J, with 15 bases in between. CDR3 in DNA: TGTGCCAGTGCCTCGAGGGGTGTCTACGAGCAGTACTTC. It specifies CASASRGVYEQYF.

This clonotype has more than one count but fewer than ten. The CDR3 loop is CASSESSGPLEQYF. The CDR3, as DNA: TGCGCCAGCAGTGAATCTAGCGGACCTCTCGAGCAGTACTTC. The chain employs TRBV10-1 and TRBJ2-7; TRBD2 matches 7 bases. In germline, CDR1 is WNHNN, CDR2 SYGVQD (reference sequence). This CDR3 spans 14 amino acids. J was trimmed by 6 bases and V by 3 bases; bases with no gene match: 8.

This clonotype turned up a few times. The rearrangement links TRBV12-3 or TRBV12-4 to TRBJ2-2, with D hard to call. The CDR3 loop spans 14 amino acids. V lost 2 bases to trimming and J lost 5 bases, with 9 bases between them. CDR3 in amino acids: CASSLSAGTGELFF. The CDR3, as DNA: TGTGCCAGCAGTTTATCAGCCGGGACCGGGGAGCTGTTTTTT.

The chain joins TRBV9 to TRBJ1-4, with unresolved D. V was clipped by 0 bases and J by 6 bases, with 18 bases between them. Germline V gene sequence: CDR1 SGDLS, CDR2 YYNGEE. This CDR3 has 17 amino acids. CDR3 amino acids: CASSVESVGSYDEKLFF. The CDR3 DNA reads TGTGCCAGCAGCGTAGAAAGTGTGGGGTCGTACGATGAAAAACTGTTTTTT. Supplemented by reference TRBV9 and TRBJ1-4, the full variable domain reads DSGVTQTPKHLITATGQRVTLRCSPRSGDLSVYWYQQSLDQGLQFLIQYYNGEERAKGNILERFSAQQFPDLHSELNLSSLELGDSALYFCASSVESVGSYDEKLFFGSGTQLSVL.

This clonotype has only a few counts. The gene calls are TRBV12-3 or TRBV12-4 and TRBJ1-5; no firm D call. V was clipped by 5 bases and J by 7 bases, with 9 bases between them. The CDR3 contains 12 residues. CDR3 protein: CASSPLAQPQHF. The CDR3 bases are TGTGCCAGCAGTCCCCTAGCCCAGCCCCAGCATTTT.

The CDR3, as DNA: TGTGCCTGGAGTAAGGGAAACAGCCCTAATTCACCCCTCCACTTT. Its protein is CAWSKGNSPNSPLHF. This chain joins TRBV30 and TRBJ1-6; D gene ambiguous. Trimming removed 2 bases at V and 6 bases at J, with 14 bases between. The CDR3 is 15 amino acids. Per the germline V gene, CDR1 is GTSNPN and CDR2 is SVGIG (reference sequence).

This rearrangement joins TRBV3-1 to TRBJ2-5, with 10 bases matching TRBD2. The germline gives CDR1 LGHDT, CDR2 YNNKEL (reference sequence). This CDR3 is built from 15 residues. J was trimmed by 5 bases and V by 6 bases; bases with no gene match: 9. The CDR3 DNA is TGTGCCAGCAGGGAGATTAGCGGGAGGAGGGAGACCCAGTACTTC. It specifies CASREISGRRETQYF.

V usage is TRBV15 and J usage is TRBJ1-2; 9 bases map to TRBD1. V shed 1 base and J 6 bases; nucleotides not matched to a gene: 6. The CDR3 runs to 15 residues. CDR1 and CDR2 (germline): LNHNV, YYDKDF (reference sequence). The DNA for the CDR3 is TGTGCCACCAGCAGAGTACCACAGGGGGCGGATGGCTACACCTTC. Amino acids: CATSRVPQGADGYTF.

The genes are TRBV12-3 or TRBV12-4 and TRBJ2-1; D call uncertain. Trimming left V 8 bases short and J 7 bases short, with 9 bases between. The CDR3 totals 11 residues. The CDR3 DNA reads TGTGCCAGCCCCCGGGTGAATGAGCAGTTCTTC. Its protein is CASPRVNEQFF.

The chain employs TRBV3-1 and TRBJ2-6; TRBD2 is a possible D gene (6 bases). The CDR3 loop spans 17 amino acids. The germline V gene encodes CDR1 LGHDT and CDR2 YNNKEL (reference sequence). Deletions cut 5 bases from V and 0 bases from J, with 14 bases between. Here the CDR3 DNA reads TGTGCCAGCAGCGGGGGGTTTCGGCTCTCTGGGGCCAACGTCCTGACTTTC. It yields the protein CASSGGFRLSGANVLTF.

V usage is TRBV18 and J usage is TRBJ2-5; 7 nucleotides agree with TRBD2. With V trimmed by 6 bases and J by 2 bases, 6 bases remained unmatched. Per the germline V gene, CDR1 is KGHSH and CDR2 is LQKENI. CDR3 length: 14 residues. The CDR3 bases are TGTGCCAGCTCTACTCCCGGGGGGCAAGAGACCCAGTACTTC. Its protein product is CASSTPGGQETQYF.

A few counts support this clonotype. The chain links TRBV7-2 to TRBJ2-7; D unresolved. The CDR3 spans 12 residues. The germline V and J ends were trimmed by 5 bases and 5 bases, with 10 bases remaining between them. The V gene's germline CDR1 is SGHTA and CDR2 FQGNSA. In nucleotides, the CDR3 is TGTGCCAGCAGCCCGACCCTGCACGAGCAGTACTTC. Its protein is CASSPTLHEQYF.

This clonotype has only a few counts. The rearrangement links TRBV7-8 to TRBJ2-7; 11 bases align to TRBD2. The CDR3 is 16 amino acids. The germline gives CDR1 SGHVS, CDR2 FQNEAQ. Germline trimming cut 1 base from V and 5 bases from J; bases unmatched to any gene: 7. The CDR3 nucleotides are TGTGCCAGCAGCTTAGTGGCTAGCGGGAGGATGGACGAGCAGTACTTC. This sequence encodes CASSLVASGRMDEQYF.

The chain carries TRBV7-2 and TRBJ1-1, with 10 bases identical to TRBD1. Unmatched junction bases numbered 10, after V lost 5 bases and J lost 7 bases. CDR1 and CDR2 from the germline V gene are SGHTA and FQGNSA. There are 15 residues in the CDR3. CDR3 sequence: CASSTRTGGVGEAFF. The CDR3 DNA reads TGTGCCAGCAGCACGAGGACAGGGGGGGTCGGTGAAGCTTTCTTT.

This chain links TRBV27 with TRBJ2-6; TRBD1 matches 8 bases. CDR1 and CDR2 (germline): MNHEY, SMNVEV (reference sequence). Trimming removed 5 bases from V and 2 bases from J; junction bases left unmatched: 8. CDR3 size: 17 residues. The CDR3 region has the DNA TGTGCCAGCAGTCGAACAGGGGGATTAGCTGGGGCCAACGTCCTGACTTTC. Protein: CASSRTGGLAGANVLTF.

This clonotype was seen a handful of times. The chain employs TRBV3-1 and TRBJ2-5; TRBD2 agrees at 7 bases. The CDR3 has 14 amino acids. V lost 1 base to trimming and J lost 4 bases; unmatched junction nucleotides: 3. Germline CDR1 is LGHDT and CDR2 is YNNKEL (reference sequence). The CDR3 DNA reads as TGTGCCAGCAGCCAAGCGGGGAGGGGAGAGACCCAGTACTTC. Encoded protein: CASSQAGRGETQYF.

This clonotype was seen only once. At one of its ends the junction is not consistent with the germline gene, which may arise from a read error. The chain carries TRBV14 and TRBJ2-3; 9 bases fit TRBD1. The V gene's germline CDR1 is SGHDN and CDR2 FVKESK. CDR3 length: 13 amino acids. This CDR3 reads CVSSPGTGDTQYF. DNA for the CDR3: TGTGTCAGCAGCCCCGGGACAGGGGATACGCAGTATTTT.